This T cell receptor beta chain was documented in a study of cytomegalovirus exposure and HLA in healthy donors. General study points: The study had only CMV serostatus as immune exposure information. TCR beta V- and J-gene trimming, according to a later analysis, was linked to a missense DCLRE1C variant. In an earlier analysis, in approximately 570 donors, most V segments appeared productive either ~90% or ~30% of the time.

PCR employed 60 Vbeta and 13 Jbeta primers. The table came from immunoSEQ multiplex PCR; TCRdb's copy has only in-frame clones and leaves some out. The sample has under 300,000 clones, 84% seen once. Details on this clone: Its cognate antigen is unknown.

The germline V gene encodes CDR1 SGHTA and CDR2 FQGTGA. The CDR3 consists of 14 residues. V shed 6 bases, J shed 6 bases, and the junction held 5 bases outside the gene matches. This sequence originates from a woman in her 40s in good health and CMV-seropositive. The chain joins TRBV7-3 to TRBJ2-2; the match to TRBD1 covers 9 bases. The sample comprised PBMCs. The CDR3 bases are TGTGCCAGCAGACAGGGGGCGCGGCCCGGGGAGCTGTTTTTT. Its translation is CASRQGARPGELFF.